The clone carrying this TCR beta chain appeared many times. The antigen is not known. TCRdb passed the RT-PCR reads through MiXCR, listing each CDR3 protein once. The sample contains some 500,000 distinct CDR3 sequences, 10% to 15% of which appear only once. This specimen comes from a study of response to subunit inactivated influenza vaccine. Points from the study as a whole: The authors put forward the suggestion that each seasonal influenza vaccination may bring in only a limited number of new T cells.

Germline CDR1 reads DFQATT; CDR2 reads SNEGSKA (reference sequence). V shed 2 bases and J 3 bases; nucleotides not matched to a gene: 7. CDR3 length: 14 residues. The V call is TRBV20-1, the J call TRBJ2-7; 7 bases fit TRBD2. Material: PBMCs from blood, obtained roughly 48 days after vaccination. This clonotype originated in a man aged 50-59 years who received an inactivated influenza vaccine. The CDR3 coding sequence is TGCAGTGCTAGAAGGGCGGGAGAATTCTACGAGCAGTACTTC. It yields the protein CSARRAGEFYEQYF.